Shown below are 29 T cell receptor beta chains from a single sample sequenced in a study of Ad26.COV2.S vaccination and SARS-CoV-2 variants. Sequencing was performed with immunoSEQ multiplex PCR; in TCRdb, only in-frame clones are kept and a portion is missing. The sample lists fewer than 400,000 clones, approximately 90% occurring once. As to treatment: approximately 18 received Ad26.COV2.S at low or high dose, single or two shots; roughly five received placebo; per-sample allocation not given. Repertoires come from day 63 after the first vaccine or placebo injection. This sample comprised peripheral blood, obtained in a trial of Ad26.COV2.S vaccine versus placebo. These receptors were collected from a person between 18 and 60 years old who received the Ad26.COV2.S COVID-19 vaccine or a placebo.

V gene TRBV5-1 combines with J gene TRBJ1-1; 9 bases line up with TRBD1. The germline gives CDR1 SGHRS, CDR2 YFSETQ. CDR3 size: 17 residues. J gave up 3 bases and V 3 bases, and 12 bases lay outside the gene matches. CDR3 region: CASSSPTGGWADTEAFF. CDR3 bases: TGCGCCAGCAGCTCACCGACAGGGGGTTGGGCCGACACTGAAGCTTTCTTT.

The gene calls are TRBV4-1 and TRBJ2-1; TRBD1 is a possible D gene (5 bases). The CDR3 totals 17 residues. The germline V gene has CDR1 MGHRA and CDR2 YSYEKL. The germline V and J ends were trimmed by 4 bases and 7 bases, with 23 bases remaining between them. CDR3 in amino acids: CASSPGRQGNLQNEQFF. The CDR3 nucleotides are TGCGCCAGCAGCCCAGGTAGGCAGGGCAATTTACAGAATGAGCAGTTCTTC.

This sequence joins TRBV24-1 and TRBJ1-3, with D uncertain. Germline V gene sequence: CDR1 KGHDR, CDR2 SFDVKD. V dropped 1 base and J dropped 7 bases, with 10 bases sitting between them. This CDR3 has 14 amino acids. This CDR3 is CATSDFRDPNTIYF. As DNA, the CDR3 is TGTGCCACCAGTGATTTTCGAGACCCGAACACCATATATTTT.

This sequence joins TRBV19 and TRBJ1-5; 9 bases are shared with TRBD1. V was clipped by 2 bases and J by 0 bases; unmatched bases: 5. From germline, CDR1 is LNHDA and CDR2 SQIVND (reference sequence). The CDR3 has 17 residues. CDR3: CASSITGTGYSNQPQHF. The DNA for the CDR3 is TGTGCCAGTAGTATAACCGGGACAGGGTATAGCAATCAGCCCCAGCATTTT.

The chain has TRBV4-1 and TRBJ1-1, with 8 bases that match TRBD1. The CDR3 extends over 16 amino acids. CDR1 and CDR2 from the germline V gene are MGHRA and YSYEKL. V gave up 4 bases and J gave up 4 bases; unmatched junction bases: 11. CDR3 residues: CASSPLPGQGFTEAFF. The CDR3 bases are TGCGCCAGCAGCCCCCTCCCAGGACAGGGCTTCACTGAAGCTTTCTTT.

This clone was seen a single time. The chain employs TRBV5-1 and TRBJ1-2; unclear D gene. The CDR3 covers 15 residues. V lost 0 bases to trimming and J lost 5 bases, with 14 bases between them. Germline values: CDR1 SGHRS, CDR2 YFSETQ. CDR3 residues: CASSLERVGSYGYTF. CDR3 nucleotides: TGCGCCAGCAGCTTGGAACGAGTGGGATCTTATGGCTACACCTTC.

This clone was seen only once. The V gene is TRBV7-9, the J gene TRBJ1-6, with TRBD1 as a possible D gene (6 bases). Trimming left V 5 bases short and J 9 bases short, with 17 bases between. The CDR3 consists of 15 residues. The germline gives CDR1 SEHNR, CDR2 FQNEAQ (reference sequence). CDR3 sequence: CASSPRGVEASPLHF. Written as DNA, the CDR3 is TGTGCCAGCAGCCCTAGGGGGGTCGAGGCTTCACCCCTCCACTTT. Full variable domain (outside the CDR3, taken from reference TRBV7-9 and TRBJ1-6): DTGVSQNPRHKITKRGQNVTFRCDPISEHNRLYWYRQTLGQGPEFLTYFQNEAQLEKSRLLSDRFSAERPKGSFSTLEIQRTEQGDSAMYLCASSPRGVEASPLHFGNGTRLTVT.

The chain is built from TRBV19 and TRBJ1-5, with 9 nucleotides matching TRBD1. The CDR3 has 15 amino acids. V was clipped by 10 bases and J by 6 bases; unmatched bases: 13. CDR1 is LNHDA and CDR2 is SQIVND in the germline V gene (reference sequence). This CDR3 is CATGLQGARGQPQHF. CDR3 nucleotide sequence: TGTGCCACCGGATTACAGGGGGCGCGTGGTCAGCCCCAGCATTTT.

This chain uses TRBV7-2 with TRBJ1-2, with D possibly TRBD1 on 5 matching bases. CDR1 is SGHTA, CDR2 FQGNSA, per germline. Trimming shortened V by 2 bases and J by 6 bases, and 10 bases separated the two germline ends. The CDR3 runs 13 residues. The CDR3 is CASSLRRGDGYTF. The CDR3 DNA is TGTGCCAGCAGCTTAAGGCGGGGGGATGGCTACACCTTC.

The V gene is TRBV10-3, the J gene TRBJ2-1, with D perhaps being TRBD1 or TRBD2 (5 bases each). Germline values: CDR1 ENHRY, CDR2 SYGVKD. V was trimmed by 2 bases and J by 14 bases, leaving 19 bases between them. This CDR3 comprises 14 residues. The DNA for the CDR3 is TGTGCCATCAGTGAGCCGCCCGAGGACCGAGGGGAGTTCTTC. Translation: CAISEPPEDRGEFF.

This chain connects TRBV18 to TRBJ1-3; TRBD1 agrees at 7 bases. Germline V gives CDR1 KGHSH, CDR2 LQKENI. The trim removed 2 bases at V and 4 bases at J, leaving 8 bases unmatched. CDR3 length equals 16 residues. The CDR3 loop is CASSPTHVDRGNTIYF. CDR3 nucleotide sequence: TGTGCCAGCTCACCAACACATGTGGACAGGGGAAACACCATATATTTT.

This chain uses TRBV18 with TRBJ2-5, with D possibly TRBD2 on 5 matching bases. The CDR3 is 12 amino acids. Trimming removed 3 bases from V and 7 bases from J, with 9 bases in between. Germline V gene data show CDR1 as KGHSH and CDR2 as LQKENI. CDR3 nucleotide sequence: TGTGCCAGCTCACCTGCTGAGGGGACCCAGTACTTC. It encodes CASSPAEGTQYF.

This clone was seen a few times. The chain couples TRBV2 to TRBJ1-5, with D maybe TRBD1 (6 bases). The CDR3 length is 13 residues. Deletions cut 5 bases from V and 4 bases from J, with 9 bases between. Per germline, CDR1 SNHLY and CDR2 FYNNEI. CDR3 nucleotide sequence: TGTGCCAGCAGTCGACAGGTGAATCAGCCCCAGCATTTT. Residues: CASSRQVNQPQHF.

The CDR3: CASSPSGQFSSYEQYF. The DNA of the CDR3 is TGTGCCAGCAGCCCCTCGGGACAGTTTAGCTCCTACGAGCAGTACTTC. The chain joins TRBV7-9 to TRBJ2-7, with 7 bases that match TRBD1. This CDR3 region has 16 residues. Trimming took 5 bases from V and 0 from J; bases not matched to a gene: 10. The V gene's germline CDR1 is SEHNR and CDR2 FQNEAQ (reference sequence).

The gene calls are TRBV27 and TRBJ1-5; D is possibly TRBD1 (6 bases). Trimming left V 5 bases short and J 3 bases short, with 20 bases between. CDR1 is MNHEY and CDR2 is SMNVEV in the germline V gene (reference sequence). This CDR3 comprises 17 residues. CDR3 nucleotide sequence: TGTGCCAGCAGTCCCGTAGGATGGGGGGCGGCCAATCAGCCCCAGCATTTT. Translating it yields CASSPVGWGAANQPQHF.

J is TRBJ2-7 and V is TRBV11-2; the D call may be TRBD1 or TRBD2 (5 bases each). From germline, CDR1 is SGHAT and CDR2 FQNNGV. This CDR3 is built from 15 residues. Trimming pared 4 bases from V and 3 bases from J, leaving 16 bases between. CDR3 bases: TGTGCCAGCAGCTCGTTATTGGGACGGTTCTACGAGCAGTACTTC. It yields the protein CASSSLLGRFYEQYF.

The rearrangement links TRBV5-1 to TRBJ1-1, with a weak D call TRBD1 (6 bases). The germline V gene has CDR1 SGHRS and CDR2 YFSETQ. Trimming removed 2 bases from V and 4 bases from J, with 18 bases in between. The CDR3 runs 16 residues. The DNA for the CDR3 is TGCGCCAGCAGCTTCCGTTTACAGGGAAGTCCCACTGAAGCTTTCTTT. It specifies CASSFRLQGSPTEAFF.

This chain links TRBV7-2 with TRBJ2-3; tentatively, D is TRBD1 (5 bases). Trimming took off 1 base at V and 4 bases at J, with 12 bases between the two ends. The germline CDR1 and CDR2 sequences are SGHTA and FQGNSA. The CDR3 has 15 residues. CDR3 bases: TGTGCCAGCAGCTTAGAGGGGTATGGCGCAGATACGCAGTATTTT. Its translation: CASSLEGYGADTQYF.

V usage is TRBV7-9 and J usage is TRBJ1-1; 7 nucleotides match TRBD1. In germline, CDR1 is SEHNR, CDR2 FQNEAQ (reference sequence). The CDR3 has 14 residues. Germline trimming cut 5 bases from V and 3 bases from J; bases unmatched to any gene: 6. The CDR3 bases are TGTGCCAGCAGCCGAGGGGGCATCGACACTGAAGCTTTCTTT. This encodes CASSRGGIDTEAFF.

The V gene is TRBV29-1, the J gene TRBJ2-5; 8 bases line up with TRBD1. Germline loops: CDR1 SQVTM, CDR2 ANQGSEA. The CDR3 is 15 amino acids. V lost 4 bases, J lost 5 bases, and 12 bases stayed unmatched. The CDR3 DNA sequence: TGCAGCGTTGGATCTTGGCAGGGGGCGTGGGAGACCCAGTACTTC. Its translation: CSVGSWQGAWETQYF.

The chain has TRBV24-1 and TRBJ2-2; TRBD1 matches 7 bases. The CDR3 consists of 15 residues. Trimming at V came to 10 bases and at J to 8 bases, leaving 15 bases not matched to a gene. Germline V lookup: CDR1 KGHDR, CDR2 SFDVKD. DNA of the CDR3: TGTGCCACTTCGACAGGGAGTTTCGATGGAGGGGAGCTGTTTTTT. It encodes CATSTGSFDGGELFF.

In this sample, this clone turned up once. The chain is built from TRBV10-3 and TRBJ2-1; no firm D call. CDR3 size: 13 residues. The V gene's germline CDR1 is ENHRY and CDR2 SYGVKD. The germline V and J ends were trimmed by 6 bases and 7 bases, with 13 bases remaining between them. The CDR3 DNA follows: TGTGCCATCAGGATGACCGACCTTAATGAGCAGTTCTTC. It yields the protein CAIRMTDLNEQFF.

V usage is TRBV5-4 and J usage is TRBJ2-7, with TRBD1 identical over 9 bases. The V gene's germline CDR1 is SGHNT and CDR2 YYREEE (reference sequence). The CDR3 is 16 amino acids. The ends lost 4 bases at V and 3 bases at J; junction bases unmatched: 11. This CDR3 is CASSRGQGKGVYEQYF. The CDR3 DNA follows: TGTGCCAGCAGCCGGGGACAGGGTAAGGGGGTCTACGAGCAGTACTTC. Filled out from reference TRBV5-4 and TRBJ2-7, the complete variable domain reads ETGVTQSPTHLIKTRGQQVTLRCSSQSGHNTVSWYQQALGQGPQFIFQYYREEENGRGNFPPRFSGLQFPNYSSELNVNALELDDSALYLCASSRGQGKGVYEQYFGPGTRLTVT.

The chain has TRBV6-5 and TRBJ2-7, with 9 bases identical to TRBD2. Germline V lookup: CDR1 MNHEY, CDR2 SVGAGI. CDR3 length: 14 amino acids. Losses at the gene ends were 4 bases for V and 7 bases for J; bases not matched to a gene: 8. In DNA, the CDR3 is TGTGCCAGCAGTTTGTTAGCGGGGGCGGGAGAGCAGTACTTC. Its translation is CASSLLAGAGEQYF.

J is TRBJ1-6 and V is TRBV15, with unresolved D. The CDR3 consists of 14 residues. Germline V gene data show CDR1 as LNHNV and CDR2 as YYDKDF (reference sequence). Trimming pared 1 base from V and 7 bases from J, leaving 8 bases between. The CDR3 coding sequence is TGTGCCACCAGCAGAGGGACCGAAAATTCACCCCTCCACTTT. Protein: CATSRGTENSPLHF.

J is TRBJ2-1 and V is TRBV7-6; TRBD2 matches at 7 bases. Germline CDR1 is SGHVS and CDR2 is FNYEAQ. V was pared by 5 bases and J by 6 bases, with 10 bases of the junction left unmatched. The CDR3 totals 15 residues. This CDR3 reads CASSLSGVGPNEQFF. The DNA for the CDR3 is TGTGCCAGCAGCCTGAGCGGGGTCGGCCCCAATGAGCAGTTCTTC. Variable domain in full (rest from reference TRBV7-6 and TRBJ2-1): GAGVSQSPRYKVTKRGQDVALRCDPISGHVSLYWYRQALGQGPEFLTYFNYEAQQDKSGLPNDRFSAERPEGSISTLTIQRTEQRDSAMYRCASSLSGVGPNEQFFGPGTRLTVL.

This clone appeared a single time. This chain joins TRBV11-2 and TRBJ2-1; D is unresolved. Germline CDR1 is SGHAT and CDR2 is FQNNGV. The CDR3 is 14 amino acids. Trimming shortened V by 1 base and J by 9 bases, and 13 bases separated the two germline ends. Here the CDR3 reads CASSLVLSSGEQFF. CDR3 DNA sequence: TGTGCCAGCAGCTTAGTTTTGTCTTCCGGTGAGCAGTTCTTC.

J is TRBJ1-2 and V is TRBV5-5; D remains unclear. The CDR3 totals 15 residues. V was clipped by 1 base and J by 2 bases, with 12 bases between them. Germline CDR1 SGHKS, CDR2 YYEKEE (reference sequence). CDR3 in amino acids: CASSLFRPGNYGYTF. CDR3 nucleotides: TGTGCCAGCAGCTTGTTTAGGCCCGGGAACTATGGCTACACCTTC.

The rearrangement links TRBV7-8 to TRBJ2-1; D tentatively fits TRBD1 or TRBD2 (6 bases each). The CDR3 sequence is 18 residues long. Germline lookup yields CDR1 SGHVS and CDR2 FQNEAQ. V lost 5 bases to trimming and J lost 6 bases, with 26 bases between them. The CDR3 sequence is CASSVRLGAGGKGNEQFF. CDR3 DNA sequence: TGTGCCAGCAGCGTACGATTGGGGGCCGGGGGCAAGGGCAATGAGCAGTTCTTC. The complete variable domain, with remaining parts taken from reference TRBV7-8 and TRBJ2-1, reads GAGVSQSPRYKVAKRGQDVALRCDPISGHVSLFWYQQALGQGPEFLTYFQNEAQLDKSGLPSDRFFAERPEGSVSTLKIQRTQQEDSAVYLCASSVRLGAGGKGNEQFFGPGTRLTVL.